A selection of T cell receptor beta chains follows, all from one sample in a study of blood T cell repertoires in COVID-19. Sequenced by immunoSEQ multiplex PCR; TCRdb stores in-frame clones only, minus some. The data contain some 300,000 clones, under 90% of them seen just once; the ten biggest clones take up approximately 4.1%. The sample was PBMCs or T cells enriched from blood (not recorded which). These receptors originate from a young man who had recovered from COVID-19. Each CDR3 is given with its conserved first and last residue. The D gene is left open where the match is weak. Rows may omit the clone size; those that give it use once, few, many or a size class.

v_call,clone_size,d_call,j_call,cdr3_aa,cdr3_nt
TRBV4-1,.,TRBD1,TRBJ1-6,CASSQDRAEGSSYNSPLHF,TGCGCCAGCAGCCAGGACAGGGCTGAAGGGAGCTCCTATAATTCACCCCTCCACTTT
TRBV5-1,once,.,TRBJ2-2,CASSRGGADVSGELFF,TGCGCCAGCAGTCGTGGTGGGGCGGATGTTTCCGGGGAGCTGTTTTTT
TRBV7-6,.,TRBD1,TRBJ1-1,CASSLGPQGTYTEAFF,TGTGCCAGCAGCTTAGGCCCACAGGGGACCTACACTGAAGCTTTCTTT
TRBV5-1,.,TRBD2,TRBJ2-3,CASSPEASGVDTQYF,TGCGCCAGCAGCCCCGAGGCTAGCGGGGTAGATACGCAGTATTTT
TRBV15,.,.,TRBJ1-5,CATSRDPQQRHQPQHF,TGTGCCACCAGCAGAGATCCGCAACAGAGACATCAGCCCCAGCATTTT
TRBV7-8,.,TRBD1,TRBJ2-4,CASSLHRGAKNIQYF,TGTGCCAGCAGCTTGCACAGGGGGGCCAAAAACATTCAGTACTTC
TRBV2,few,TRBD1,TRBJ2-7,CAGRGQGAGEQYF,TGTGCCGGAAGGGGACAGGGGGCTGGCGAGCAGTACTTC
TRBV5-1,.,TRBD2,TRBJ2-5,CASSLDGGRVRKTQYF,TGCGCCAGCAGCTTGGATGGCGGGAGGGTTCGGAAGACCCAGTACTTC
TRBV27,.,.,TRBJ1-1,CASRKGVGTEAFF,TGTGCCAGCAGGAAGGGGGTAGGCACTGAAGCTTTCTTT
TRBV4-1,.,TRBD2,TRBJ2-1,CASSPPALLAGVGSDEQFF,TGCGCCAGCAGCCCCCCAGCACTTCTAGCGGGAGTAGGGAGCGATGAGCAGTTCTTC
TRBV10-2,.,TRBD1,TRBJ1-1,CAIKQGQMNTEAFF,TGCGCCATCAAACAGGGACAGATGAACACTGAAGCTTTCTTT
TRBV5-1,.,TRBD1,TRBJ1-6,CASSPGQGAYSPLHF,TGCGCCAGCAGCCCCGGACAGGGGGCTTATTCACCCCTCCACTTT
TRBV3-1/TRBV3-2,.,.,TRBJ2-1,CASSHSIRGYEQFF,TGTGCCAGCAGCCACTCTATAAGGGGCTATGAGCAGTTCTTC
TRBV6-5,.,.,TRBJ1-1,CASIPLGAGSTEAFF,TGTGCCAGCATTCCCCTCGGAGCTGGGAGCACTGAAGCTTTCTTT
TRBV27,.,TRBD1,TRBJ2-2,CASSPGDRYTGELFF,TGTGCCAGCAGTCCCGGGGACAGGTACACCGGGGAGCTGTTTTTT
TRBV2,.,.,TRBJ1-1,CASRGQGNTEAFF,TGTGCCAGCAGGGGGCAGGGTAACACTGAAGCTTTCTTT
TRBV5-1,.,TRBD2,TRBJ2-5,CASSLYSSGDGETQYF,TGCGCCAGCAGCTTGTACTCTAGCGGGGATGGGGAGACCCAGTACTTC
TRBV6-5,.,.,TRBJ2-1,CASSYGGMAVDEQFF,TGTGCCAGCAGTTACGGCGGGATGGCGGTCGATGAGCAGTTCTTC
TRBV4-2,.,TRBD1,TRBJ2-1,CASSQGVGGAINEQFF,TGTGCCAGCAGCCAAGGAGTAGGGGGCGCGATTAATGAGCAGTTCTTC
TRBV4-1,few,.,TRBJ2-1,CASSQDGRGREIYNEQFF,TGCGCCAGCAGCCAAGATGGCCGGGGGCGGGAGATCTACAATGAGCAGTTCTTC